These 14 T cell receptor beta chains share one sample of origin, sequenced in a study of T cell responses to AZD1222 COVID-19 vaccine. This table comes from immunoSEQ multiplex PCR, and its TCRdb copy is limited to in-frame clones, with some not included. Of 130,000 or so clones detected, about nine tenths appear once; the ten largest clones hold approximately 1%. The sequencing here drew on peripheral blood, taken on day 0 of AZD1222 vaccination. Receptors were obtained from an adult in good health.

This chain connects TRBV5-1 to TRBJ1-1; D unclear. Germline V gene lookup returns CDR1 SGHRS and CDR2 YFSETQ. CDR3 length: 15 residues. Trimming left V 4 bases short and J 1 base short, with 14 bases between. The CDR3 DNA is TGCGCCAGCAGCCCTTTAATGAAGGGGAACACTGAAGCTTTCTTT. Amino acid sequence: CASSPLMKGNTEAFF.

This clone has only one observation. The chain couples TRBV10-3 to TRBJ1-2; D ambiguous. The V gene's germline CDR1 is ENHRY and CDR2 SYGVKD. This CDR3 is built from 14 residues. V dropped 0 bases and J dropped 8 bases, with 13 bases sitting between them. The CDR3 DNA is TGTGCCATCAGTGAGTCGTCTTCGGGAGGGGGCTACACCTTC. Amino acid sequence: CAISESSSGGGYTF.

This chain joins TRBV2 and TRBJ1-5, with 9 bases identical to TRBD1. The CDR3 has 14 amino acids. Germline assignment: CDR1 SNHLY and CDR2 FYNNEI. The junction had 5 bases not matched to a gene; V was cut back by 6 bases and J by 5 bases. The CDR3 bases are TGTGCCAGCAGCGGGACAGGGAAGGATCAGCCCCAGCATTTT. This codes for CASSGTGKDQPQHF.

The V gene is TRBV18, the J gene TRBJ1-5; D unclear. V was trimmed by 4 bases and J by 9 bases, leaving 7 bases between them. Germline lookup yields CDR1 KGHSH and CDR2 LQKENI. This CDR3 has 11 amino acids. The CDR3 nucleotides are TGTGCCAGCTCACTGGGAGGGCCCCAGCATTTT. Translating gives CASSLGGPQHF.

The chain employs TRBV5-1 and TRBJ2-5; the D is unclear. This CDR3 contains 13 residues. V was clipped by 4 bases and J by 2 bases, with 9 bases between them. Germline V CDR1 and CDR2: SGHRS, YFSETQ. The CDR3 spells CASSRRKQETQYF. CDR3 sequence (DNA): TGCGCCAGCAGCCGGAGAAAGCAAGAGACCCAGTACTTC.

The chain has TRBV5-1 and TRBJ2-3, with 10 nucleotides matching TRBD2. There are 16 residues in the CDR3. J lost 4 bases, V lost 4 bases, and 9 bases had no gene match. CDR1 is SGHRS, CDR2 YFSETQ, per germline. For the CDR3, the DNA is TGCGCCAGCAGCCGGGCCGGGACTAGCGCCCCAGATACGCAGTATTTT. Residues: CASSRAGTSAPDTQYF.

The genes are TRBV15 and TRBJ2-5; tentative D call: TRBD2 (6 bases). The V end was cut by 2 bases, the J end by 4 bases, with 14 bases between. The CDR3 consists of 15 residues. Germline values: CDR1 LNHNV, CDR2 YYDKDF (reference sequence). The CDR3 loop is CATSRNRETGETQYF. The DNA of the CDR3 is TGTGCCACCAGCAGAAACCGGGAGACGGGAGAGACCCAGTACTTC.

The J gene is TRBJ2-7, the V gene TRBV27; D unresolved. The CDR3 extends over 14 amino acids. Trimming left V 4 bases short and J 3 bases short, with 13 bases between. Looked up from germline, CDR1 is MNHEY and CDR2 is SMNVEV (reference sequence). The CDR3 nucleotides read TGTGCCAGCAGTTCCCACACCCGACGCTACGAGCAGTACTTC. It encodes CASSSHTRRYEQYF.

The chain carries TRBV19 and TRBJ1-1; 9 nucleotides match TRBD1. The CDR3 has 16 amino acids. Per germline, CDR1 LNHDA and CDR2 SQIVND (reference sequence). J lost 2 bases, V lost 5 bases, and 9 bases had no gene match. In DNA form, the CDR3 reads TGTGCCAGTAGTGGAGGACAGGGGACCGTTAACACTGAAGCTTTCTTT. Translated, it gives CASSGGQGTVNTEAFF. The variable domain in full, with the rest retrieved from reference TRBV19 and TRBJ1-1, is DGGITQSPKYLFRKEGQNVTLSCEQNLNHDAMYWYRQDPGQGLRLIYYSQIVNDFQKGDIAEGYSVSREKKESFPLTVTSAQKNPTAFYLCASSGGQGTVNTEAFFGQGTRLTVV.

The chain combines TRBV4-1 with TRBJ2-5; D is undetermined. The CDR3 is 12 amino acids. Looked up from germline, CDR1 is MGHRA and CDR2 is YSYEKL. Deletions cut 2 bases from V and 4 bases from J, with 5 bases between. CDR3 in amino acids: CASSQSGETQYF. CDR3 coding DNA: TGCGCCAGCAGCCAATCGGGAGAGACCCAGTACTTC.

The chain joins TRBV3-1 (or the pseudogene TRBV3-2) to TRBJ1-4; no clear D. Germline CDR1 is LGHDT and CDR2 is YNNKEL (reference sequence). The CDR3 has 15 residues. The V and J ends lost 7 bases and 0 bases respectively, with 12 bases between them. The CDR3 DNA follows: TGTGCCAGCACCCATGCAGGTACAACTAATGAAAAACTGTTTTTT. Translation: CASTHAGTTNEKLFF.

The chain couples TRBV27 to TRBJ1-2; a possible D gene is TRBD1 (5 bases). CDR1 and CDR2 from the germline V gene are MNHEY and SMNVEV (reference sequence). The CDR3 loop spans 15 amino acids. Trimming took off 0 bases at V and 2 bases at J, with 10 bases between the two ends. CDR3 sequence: CASSLSWGFNYGYTF. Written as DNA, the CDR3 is TGTGCCAGCAGTTTATCTTGGGGGTTCAACTATGGCTACACCTTC.

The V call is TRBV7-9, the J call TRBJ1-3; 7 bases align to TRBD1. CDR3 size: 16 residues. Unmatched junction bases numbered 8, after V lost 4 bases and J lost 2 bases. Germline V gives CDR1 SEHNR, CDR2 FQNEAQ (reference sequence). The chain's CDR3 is CASSSDRRHPGNTIYF. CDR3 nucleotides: TGTGCCAGCAGCTCGGACAGGCGACACCCTGGAAACACCATATATTTT.

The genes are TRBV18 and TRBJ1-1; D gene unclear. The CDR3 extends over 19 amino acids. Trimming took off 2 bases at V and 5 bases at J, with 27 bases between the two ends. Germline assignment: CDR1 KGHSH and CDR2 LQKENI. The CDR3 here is CASSPTFGIAIGSGTEAFF. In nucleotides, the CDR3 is TGTGCCAGCTCACCAACGTTCGGGATTGCCATTGGAAGCGGGACTGAAGCTTTCTTT. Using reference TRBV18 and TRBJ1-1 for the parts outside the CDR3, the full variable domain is NAGVMQNPRHLVRRRGQEARLRCSPMKGHSHVYWYRQLPEEGLKFMVYLQKENIIDESGMPKERFSAEFPKEGPSILRIQQVVRGDSAAYFCASSPTFGIAIGSGTEAFFGQGTRLTVV.